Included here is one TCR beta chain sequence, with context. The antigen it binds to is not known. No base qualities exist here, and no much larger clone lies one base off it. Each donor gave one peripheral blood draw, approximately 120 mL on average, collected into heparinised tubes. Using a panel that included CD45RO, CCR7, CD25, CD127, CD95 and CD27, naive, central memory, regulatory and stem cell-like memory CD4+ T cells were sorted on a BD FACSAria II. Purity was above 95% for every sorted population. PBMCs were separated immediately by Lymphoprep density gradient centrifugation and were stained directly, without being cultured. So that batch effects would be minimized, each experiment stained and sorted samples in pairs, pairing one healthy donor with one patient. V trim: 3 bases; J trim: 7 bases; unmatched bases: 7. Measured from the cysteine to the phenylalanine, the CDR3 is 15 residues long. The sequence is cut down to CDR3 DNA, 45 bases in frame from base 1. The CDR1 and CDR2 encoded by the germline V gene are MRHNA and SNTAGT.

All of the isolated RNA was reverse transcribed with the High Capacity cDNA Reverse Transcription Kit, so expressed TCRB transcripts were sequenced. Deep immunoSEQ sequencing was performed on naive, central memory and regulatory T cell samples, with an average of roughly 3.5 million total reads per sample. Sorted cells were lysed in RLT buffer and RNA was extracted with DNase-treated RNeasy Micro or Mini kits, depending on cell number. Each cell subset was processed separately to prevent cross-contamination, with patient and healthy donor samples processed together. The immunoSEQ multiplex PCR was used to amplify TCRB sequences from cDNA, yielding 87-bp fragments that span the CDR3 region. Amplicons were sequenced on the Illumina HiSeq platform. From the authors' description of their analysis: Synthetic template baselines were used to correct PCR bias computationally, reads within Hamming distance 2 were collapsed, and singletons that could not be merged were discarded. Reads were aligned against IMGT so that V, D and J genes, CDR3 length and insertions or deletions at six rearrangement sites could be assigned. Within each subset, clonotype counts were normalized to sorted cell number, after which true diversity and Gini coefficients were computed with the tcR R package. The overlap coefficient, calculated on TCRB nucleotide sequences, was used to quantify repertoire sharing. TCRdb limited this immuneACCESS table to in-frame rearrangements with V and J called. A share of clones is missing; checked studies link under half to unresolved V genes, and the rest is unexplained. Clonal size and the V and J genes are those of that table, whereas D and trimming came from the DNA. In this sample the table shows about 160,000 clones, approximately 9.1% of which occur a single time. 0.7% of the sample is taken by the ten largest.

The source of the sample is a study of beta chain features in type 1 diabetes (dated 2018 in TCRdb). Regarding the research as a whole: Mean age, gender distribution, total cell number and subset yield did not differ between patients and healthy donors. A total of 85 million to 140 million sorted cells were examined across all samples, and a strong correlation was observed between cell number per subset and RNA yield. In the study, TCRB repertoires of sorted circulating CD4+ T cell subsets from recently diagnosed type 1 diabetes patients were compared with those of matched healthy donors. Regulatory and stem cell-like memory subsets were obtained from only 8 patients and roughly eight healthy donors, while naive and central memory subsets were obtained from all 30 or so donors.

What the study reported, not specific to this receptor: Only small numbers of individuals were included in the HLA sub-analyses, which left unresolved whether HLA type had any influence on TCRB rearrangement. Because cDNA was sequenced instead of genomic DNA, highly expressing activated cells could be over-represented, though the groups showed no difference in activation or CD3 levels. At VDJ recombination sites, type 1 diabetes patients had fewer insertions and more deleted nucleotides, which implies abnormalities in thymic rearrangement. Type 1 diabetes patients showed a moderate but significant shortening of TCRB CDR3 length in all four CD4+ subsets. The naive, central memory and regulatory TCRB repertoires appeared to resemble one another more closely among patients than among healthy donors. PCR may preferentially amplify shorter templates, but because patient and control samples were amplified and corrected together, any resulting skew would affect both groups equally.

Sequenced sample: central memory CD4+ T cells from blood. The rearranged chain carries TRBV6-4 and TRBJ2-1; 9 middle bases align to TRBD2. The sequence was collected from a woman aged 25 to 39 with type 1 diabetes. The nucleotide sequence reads TGTGCCAGCAGTGAAGTTAGCGGGAGAGCGAATGAGCAGTTCTTC. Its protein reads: CASSEVSGRANEQFF.